This T cell receptor beta chain was retrieved from a study of blood T cell repertoires in COVID-19. Looking at the study overall: Nucleic acid was either cDNA or gDNA, and it came from T cells, B-cell-depleted T cells, or PBMCs.

Generated by immunoSEQ multiplex PCR, the TCRdb table keeps only in-frame clones and is missing some. The table includes roughly 310,000 clones, more than 90% detected once. Recruitment covered about two dozen US areas and drew participants whose ages spanned about 18 to 90 years. Two negative PCRs, clearance, or symptom resolution were required of recovered Cohort 3 donors. The TCR was taken from a man aged 60-69 years who had recovered from COVID-19. The sample comprised PBMCs or T cells enriched from blood (not recorded which).

DNA of the CDR3: TGCGCCAGCAGCTCGGGAATATGGGGGAGGGCTAATGATACGCAGTATTTT. It codes for CASSSGIWGRANDTQYF. V gene TRBV5-1 combines with J gene TRBJ2-3, with 7 bases fitting TRBD2. Unmatched junction bases numbered 16, after V lost 3 bases and J lost 6 bases. The germline V gene has CDR1 SGHRS and CDR2 YFSETQ. The CDR3 extends over 17 amino acids.